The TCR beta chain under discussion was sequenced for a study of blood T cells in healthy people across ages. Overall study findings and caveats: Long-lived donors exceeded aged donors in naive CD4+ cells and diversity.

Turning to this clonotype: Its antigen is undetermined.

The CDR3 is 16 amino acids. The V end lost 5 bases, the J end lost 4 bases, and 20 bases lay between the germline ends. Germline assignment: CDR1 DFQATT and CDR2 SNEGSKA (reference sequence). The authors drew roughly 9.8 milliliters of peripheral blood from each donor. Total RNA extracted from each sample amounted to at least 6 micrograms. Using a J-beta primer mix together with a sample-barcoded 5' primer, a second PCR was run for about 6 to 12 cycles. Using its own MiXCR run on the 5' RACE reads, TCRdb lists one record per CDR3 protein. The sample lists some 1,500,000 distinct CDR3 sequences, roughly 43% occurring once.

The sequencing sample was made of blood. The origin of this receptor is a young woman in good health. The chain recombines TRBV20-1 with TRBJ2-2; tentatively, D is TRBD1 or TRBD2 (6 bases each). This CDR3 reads CSAPGGRHLATGELFF. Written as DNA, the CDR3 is TGCAGTGCTCCTGGGGGGCGCCACTTGGCCACCGGGGAGCTGTTTTTT.